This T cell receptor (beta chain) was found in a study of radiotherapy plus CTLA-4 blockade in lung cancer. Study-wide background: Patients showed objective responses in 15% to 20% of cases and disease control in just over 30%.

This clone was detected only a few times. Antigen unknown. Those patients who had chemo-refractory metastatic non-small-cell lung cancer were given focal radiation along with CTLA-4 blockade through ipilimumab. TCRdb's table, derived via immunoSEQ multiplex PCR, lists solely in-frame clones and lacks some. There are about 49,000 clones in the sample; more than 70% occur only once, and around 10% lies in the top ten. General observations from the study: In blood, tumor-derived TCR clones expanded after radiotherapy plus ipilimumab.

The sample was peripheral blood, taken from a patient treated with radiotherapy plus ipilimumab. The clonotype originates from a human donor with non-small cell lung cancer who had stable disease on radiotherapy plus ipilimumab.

The CDR3 DNA reads TGTGCCACCGCTAGCGGGGACCTCCGCACAGATACGCAGTATTTT. Its translation is CATASGDLRTDTQYF. This chain links TRBV7-9 with TRBJ2-3; 9 bases match TRBD2. The CDR3 runs 15 residues. Germline lookup yields CDR1 SEHNR and CDR2 FQNEAQ (reference sequence). Unmatched junction bases numbered 9, after V lost 10 bases and J lost 1 base.